These 9 T cell receptor beta chains share one sample of origin, sequenced in a study of blood T cell repertoires in COVID-19. Assay: immunoSEQ multiplex PCR; the TCRdb copy retains only in-frame clones and omits some. The sample comprises 150,000 to 190,000 clones, 70% to 90% of which are singletons, and 7% to 10% rests with the top ten. Sequenced input: peripheral blood. Source of these receptors: a woman aged 55-69 years with COVID-19, enrolled during active disease.

This chain uses TRBV5-6 with TRBJ2-1; 8 bases align to TRBD1. This CDR3 is built from 15 residues. The trim removed 4 bases at V and 9 bases at J, leaving 12 bases unmatched. Looked up from germline, CDR1 is SGHDT and CDR2 is YYEEEE. The CDR3 spells CASSRRSDRVVEQFF. For the CDR3, the DNA is TGTGCCAGCAGCCGCCGATCGGACAGGGTCGTTGAGCAGTTCTTC.

This sequence joins TRBV27 and TRBJ2-5; D is unclear. The CDR3 extends over 13 amino acids. V was clipped by 2 bases and J by 7 bases, with 11 bases between them. The germline CDR1 and CDR2 sequences are MNHEY and SMNVEV (reference sequence). The DNA for the CDR3 is TGTGCCAGCAGTTTAACCCCATTGGCGACCCAGTACTTC. Encoded protein: CASSLTPLATQYF.

V usage is TRBV3-1 (or the pseudogene TRBV3-2) and J usage is TRBJ1-1, with TRBD1 matching 7 bases. V gave up 2 bases and J gave up 10 bases; unmatched junction bases: 13. Looked up from germline, CDR1 is LGHDT and CDR2 is YNNKEL (reference sequence). The CDR3 spans 15 residues. The CDR3 protein is CASSQNTGVAVGAFF. The DNA of the CDR3 is TGTGCCAGCAGCCAAAATACAGGGGTCGCAGTTGGAGCTTTCTTT.

This chain connects TRBV27 to TRBJ1-5, with D tentatively TRBD1 (5 bases). The V gene's germline CDR1 is MNHEY and CDR2 SMNVEV (reference sequence). The length of the CDR3 is 14 residues. V gave up 5 bases and J gave up 7 bases, with 15 bases separating them. The CDR3 protein is CASSPLDINQPQHF. CDR3 in DNA: TGTGCCAGCAGTCCGTTGGACATTAACCAGCCCCAGCATTTT.

The rearrangement uses TRBV7-2 and TRBJ1-1; D is uncertain. V shed 0 bases and J shed 4 bases, with 12 bases lying between them. The CDR3 totals 15 residues. Looked up from germline, CDR1 is SGHTA and CDR2 is FQGNSA. The CDR3 sequence is CASSLAAGVSTEAFF. The CDR3 DNA follows: TGTGCCAGCAGCTTAGCAGCCGGGGTTTCCACTGAAGCTTTCTTT.

The V and J genes are TRBV10-3 and TRBJ1-2, with 9 positions matching TRBD1. The CDR3 extends over 16 amino acids. CDR1 is ENHRY, CDR2 SYGVKD, per germline. With 5 bases clipped from V and 5 bases from J, the junction kept 12 bases outside the gene matches. CDR3 DNA sequence: TGTGCCATCAGTCCTACCCCACAGGGGGCAAAGTATGGCTACACCTTC. Translation: CAISPTPQGAKYGYTF.

V and J are TRBV2 and TRBJ2-3; D perhaps matches TRBD1 (6 bases). Trimming removed 6 bases at V and 4 bases at J, with 14 bases between. The CDR3 extends over 14 amino acids. Germline CDR1 SNHLY, CDR2 FYNNEI. The CDR3 protein is CASSRDEGADTQYF. CDR3 nucleotides: TGTGCCAGCAGCCGGGACGAGGGGGCAGATACGCAGTATTTT.

The gene calls are TRBV6-6 and TRBJ1-5; D unresolved. The V gene lost 8 bases and the J gene lost 7 bases, with 15 bases spanning the gap. This CDR3 contains 13 residues. CDR1 is MNHNY and CDR2 is SVGAGI in the germline V gene (reference sequence). The CDR3 is CASRSSDLQPQHF. The CDR3 DNA reads as TGTGCCAGCCGCTCATCAGATTTGCAGCCCCAGCATTTT.

This chain connects TRBV10-1 to TRBJ2-3; 7 nucleotides align to TRBD2. The CDR3 spans 16 residues. Germline CDR1 is WNHNN and CDR2 is SYGVQD (reference sequence). After removal of 2 bases from V and 0 bases from J, the junction contained 5 bases not matched to a gene. The CDR3 here is CASSEASGDSTDTQYF. CDR3 in DNA: TGCGCCAGCAGTGAGGCCAGCGGGGACAGCACAGATACGCAGTATTTT.